The 6 T cell receptor beta chains in this list originate from one sample, sequenced in a study of T cell responses to AZD1222 COVID-19 vaccine. This table comes from immunoSEQ multiplex PCR, and its TCRdb copy is limited to in-frame clones, with some not included. The sample comprises over 100,000 clones, 70% to 90% of which are singletons, and approximately 19% rests with the top ten. The specimen comprised peripheral blood, sampled on day 0 of AZD1222 vaccination. All receptors come from an adult in good health.

The chain uses TRBV4-1 and TRBJ2-7, with 8 bases that match TRBD1. Germline V CDR1 and CDR2: MGHRA, YSYEKL. The CDR3 has 14 residues. The V and J ends lost 1 base and 6 bases, in that order; junction bases with no gene match: 5. CDR3 DNA sequence: TGCGCCAGCAGCCAAGTCGGCAGGGGGCGCGAGCAGTACTTC. Amino acids: CASSQVGRGREQYF.

This clone turned up a few times. V and J are TRBV29-1 and TRBJ1-3; D not certain. Germline V gene data show CDR1 as SQVTM and CDR2 as ANQGSEA. The CDR3 runs to 14 residues. The germline V and J ends were trimmed by 5 bases and 0 bases, with 11 bases remaining between them. The CDR3 is CSVRVALSGNTIYF. As DNA, the CDR3 is TGCAGCGTTAGGGTGGCGCTCTCTGGAAACACCATATATTTT.

The gene calls are TRBV7-3 and TRBJ1-2, with TRBD1 matching 9 bases. The CDR3 totals 16 residues. Germline lookup yields CDR1 SGHTA and CDR2 FQGTGA. Germline trimming cut 4 bases from V and 5 bases from J; bases unmatched to any gene: 11. In DNA form, the CDR3 reads TGTGCCAGCAGCTCCTCCAACAGGGGGCTACGGTATGGCTACACCTTC. Its translation is CASSSSNRGLRYGYTF.

The J gene is TRBJ2-2, the V gene TRBV7-2, with TRBD2 matching 15 bases. J gave up 0 bases and V 3 bases, and 5 bases lay outside the gene matches. There are 19 residues in the CDR3. The germline gives CDR1 SGHTA, CDR2 FQGNSA. The CDR3 spells CASSLGLAGGRTNTGELFF. CDR3 nucleotide sequence: TGTGCCAGCAGCTTGGGACTAGCGGGGGGCCGAACGAACACCGGGGAGCTGTTTTTT.

V and J are TRBV29-1 and TRBJ2-3, with D perhaps matching TRBD1 or TRBD2 (5 bases each). With 4 bases removed from V and 4 bases from J, the gap between germline ends came to 27 bases. There are 18 residues in the CDR3. The germline V gene encodes CDR1 SQVTM and CDR2 ANQGSEA. CDR3 coding DNA: TGCAGCGTTGGTGGGGAGCTTGAGGGGTGGGAGAGTCCAGATACGCAGTATTTT. This translates into CSVGGELEGWESPDTQYF.

This clone appeared a few times. The rearrangement links TRBV6-1 to TRBJ1-5; D remains unclear. This CDR3 comprises 17 residues. V was cut by 2 bases and J by 5 bases, with 19 bases left in between. Germline values: CDR1 MNHNS, CDR2 SASEGT. CDR3 nucleotides: TGTGCCAGCAGTGAAATGAAATGGTCTTCCCCCTATCAGCCCCAGCATTTT. Protein product: CASSEMKWSSPYQPQHF.